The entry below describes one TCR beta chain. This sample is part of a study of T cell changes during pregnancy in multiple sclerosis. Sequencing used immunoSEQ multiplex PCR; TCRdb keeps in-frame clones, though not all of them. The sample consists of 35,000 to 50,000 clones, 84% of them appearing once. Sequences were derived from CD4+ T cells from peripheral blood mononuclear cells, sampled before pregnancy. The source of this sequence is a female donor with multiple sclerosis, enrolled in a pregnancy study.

This chain's CDR3 is CASSIENSGELFF. CDR3 DNA sequence: TGTGCCAGTAGTATAGAAAACTCCGGGGAGCTGTTTTTT. This rearrangement joins TRBV19 to TRBJ2-2; D call uncertain. In germline, CDR1 is LNHDA, CDR2 SQIVND (reference sequence). Trimming removed 0 bases at V and 6 bases at J, with 5 bases between. This CDR3 is 13 amino acids long.